The text below deals with one T cell receptor beta chain. The CDR3 has 15 amino acids. V lost 6 bases and J lost 2, with 17 bases in between. The germline gives CDR1 MDHEN, CDR2 SYDVKM. As for the donors, each was a healthy bone marrow donor. This sample is drawn from a study of cytomegalovirus exposure and HLA in healthy donors. PCR primers comprised 60 Vbeta and 13 Jbeta primers. Assay: immunoSEQ multiplex PCR; the TCRdb copy retains only in-frame clones and omits some. The repertoire holds 90,000 to 110,000 clones, with roughly three quarters as singletons. The source material was PBMCs. V is TRBV28 and J is TRBJ2-7; D might be TRBD1 (6 bases). This receptor was identified in a man aged 25-45 years in good health and CMV-seronegative. The CDR3 sequence: CASRTSTGTTYEQYF. The CDR3 coding sequence is TGTGCCAGCAGAACCTCCACAGGGACCACCTACGAGCAGTACTTC.